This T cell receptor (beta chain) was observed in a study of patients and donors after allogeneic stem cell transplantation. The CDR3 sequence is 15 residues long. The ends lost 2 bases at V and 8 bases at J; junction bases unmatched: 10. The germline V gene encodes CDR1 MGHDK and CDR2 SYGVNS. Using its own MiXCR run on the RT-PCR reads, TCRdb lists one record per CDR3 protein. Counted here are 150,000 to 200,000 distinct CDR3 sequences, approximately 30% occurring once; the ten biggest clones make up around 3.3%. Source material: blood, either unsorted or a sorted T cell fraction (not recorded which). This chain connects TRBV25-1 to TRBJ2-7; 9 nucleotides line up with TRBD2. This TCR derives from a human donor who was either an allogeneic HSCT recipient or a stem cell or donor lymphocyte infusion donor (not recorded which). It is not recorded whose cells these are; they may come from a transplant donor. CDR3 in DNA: TGTGCCAGCAGTGAAAGAGGAATTAGCGGGAGAAAGCAGTACTTC. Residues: CASSERGISGRKQYF.